The 32 T cell receptor beta chains listed next were all sequenced from one sample in a study of shared clonotypes between healthy human individuals. Assay used: immunoSEQ multiplex PCR; TCRdb lists only in-frame clones, some missing. The sample comprises roughly 2.2 million clones, about nine tenths of which are singletons, and 0.37% rests with the top ten. Specimen: naive CD4+ T cells from PBMCs. The subset: CD45RA+ positively selected. Receptors originate from a young man in good health. Some clones in this sample may be carry-over from other donors' samples.

The chain employs TRBV5-1 and TRBJ2-7, with 7 bases that match TRBD2. This CDR3 contains 13 residues. V shed 1 base and J 5 bases; nucleotides not matched to a gene: 3. Germline CDR1 and CDR2: SGHRS and YFSETQ. CDR3 sequence reads: CASSLNGGDEQYF. In DNA, the CDR3 is TGCGCCAGCAGCTTGAATGGGGGGGACGAGCAGTACTTC.

The chain joins TRBV11-3 to TRBJ2-1, with a weak D call TRBD1 (6 bases). This CDR3 has 15 residues. The V end lost 5 bases, the J end lost 8 bases, and 19 bases lay between the germline ends. Germline CDR1 reads SGHNT; CDR2 reads YENEEA. DNA for the CDR3: TGTGCCAGCAGCCCCAGGGGCTTGGGGCGGGATGAGCAGTTCTTC. The encoded protein is CASSPRGLGRDEQFF.

A single count supports this clone. V gene TRBV18 combines with J gene TRBJ2-2; D is uncertain. The ends were cut back, 3 bases at V and 10 bases at J, with 12 bases in the middle. Per germline, CDR1 KGHSH and CDR2 LQKENI. The CDR3 is 13 residues long. The CDR3 loop reads CASSPTLSEELFF. In nucleotides, the CDR3 is TGTGCCAGCTCACCTACACTGAGTGAGGAGCTGTTTTTT.

This clone showed up just once. This sequence joins TRBV5-4 and TRBJ2-3, with 7 bases fitting TRBD1. The V segment lost 2 bases and the J segment 1 base; nucleotides outside the gene matches: 1. CDR1 and CDR2 from the germline V gene are SGHNT and YYREEE (reference sequence). The CDR3 contains 14 residues. The CDR3, as DNA: TGTGCCAGCAGCTTTGACAGGGGCACAGATACGCAGTATTTT. Protein product: CASSFDRGTDTQYF.

This rearrangement joins TRBV19 to TRBJ1-5; D is uncertain. The CDR3 is 14 residues long. Trimming stripped 5 bases from V and 4 bases from J, with 12 bases between. Germline V lookup: CDR1 LNHDA, CDR2 SQIVND (reference sequence). CDR3 nucleotide sequence: TGTGCCAGTAGTTTTAAGCCTGGGAATCAGCCCCAGCATTTT. This gives the protein CASSFKPGNQPQHF.

J is TRBJ2-5 and V is TRBV2; 7 bases agree with TRBD1. Germline assignment: CDR1 SNHLY and CDR2 FYNNEI. The CDR3 sequence is 13 residues long. Losses at the gene ends were 7 bases for V and 4 bases for J; bases not matched to a gene: 6. The CDR3, as DNA: TGTGCCAGCAAGGGGGCGGGTCTAGAGACCCAGTACTTC. This codes for CASKGAGLETQYF.

V is TRBV29-1 and J is TRBJ2-2; 7 bases fit TRBD1. The CDR3 runs to 15 residues. Germline assignment: CDR1 SQVTM and CDR2 ANQGSEA. The V segment lost 3 bases and the J segment 2 bases; nucleotides outside the gene matches: 6. CDR3 in amino acids: CSVEDRRVNTGELFF. As DNA, the CDR3 is TGCAGCGTTGAGGACAGGCGTGTAAACACCGGGGAGCTGTTTTTT.

The V call is TRBV19, the J call TRBJ2-1, with 12 bases lining up with TRBD2. Per the germline V gene, CDR1 is LNHDA and CDR2 is SQIVND (reference sequence). The CDR3 is 19 residues long. V lost 6 bases to trimming and J lost 6 bases; unmatched junction nucleotides: 18. The DNA for the CDR3 is TGTGCCAGTAGGATACTAGCGGGAGGCCCCTTTCCACCGAGCAATGAGCAGTTCTTC. It codes for CASRILAGGPFPPSNEQFF.

This chain uses TRBV28 with TRBJ2-7, with D uncertain. The CDR3 covers 12 residues. Germline lookup yields CDR1 MDHEN and CDR2 SYDVKM. Between the trimmed V and J ends, which lost 10 bases and 1 base, there was a span of 11 bases. DNA of the CDR3: TGTGCCACCCATGGTCCATCCTACGAGCAGTACTTC. Translating gives CATHGPSYEQYF.

The chain joins TRBV28 to TRBJ2-3; possible D gene TRBD2, 8 bases. The V and J ends lost 5 bases and 10 bases respectively, with 22 bases between them. CDR1 MDHEN and CDR2 SYDVKM come from the germline V gene. The CDR3 consists of 15 residues. The CDR3 sequence is CASSLTGTAGESQYF. CDR3 DNA sequence: TGTGCCAGCAGTCTAACCGGGACAGCGGGGGAATCGCAGTATTTT.

The chain recombines TRBV19 with TRBJ2-7, with 10 positions matching TRBD1. This CDR3 is 14 amino acids long. Germline CDR1 LNHDA, CDR2 SQIVND (reference sequence). V lost 7 bases to trimming and J lost 3 bases; unmatched junction nucleotides: 6. CDR3 amino acids: CASNPGQGRYEQYF. DNA of the CDR3: TGTGCCAGTAACCCGGGACAGGGGCGCTACGAGCAGTACTTC.

V usage is TRBV28 and J usage is TRBJ2-7; D is possibly TRBD1 (5 bases). V was pared by 3 bases and J by 10 bases, with 10 bases between. The CDR3 is 11 amino acids. The V gene's germline CDR1 is MDHEN and CDR2 SYDVKM. The CDR3 spells CASSLGPSQYF. CDR3 sequence (DNA): TGTGCCAGCAGTTTGGGGCCTAGTCAGTACTTC.

This clone was recorded once. This sample includes further DNA sequences coding for the same CDR3. The gene calls are TRBV27 and TRBJ2-3; D is uncertain. Germline CDR1 MNHEY, CDR2 SMNVEV (reference sequence). The V end lost 3 bases, the J end lost 0 bases, and 7 bases lay between the germline ends. The CDR3 loop spans 14 amino acids. The CDR3 is CASSLSLSTDTQYF. Here the CDR3 DNA reads TGTGCCAGCAGTTTGAGCCTGAGCACAGATACGCAGTATTTT.

This chain connects TRBV2 to TRBJ1-1; D ambiguous. V dropped 6 bases and J dropped 4 bases, with 15 bases sitting between them. The CDR3 covers 14 residues. The germline CDR1 and CDR2 sequences are SNHLY and FYNNEI. In DNA form, the CDR3 reads TGTGCCAGCAGACTTGACACTGGTGGCACTGAAGCTTTCTTT. It translates to CASRLDTGGTEAFF.

The chain recombines TRBV30 with TRBJ1-1; the D is unclear. CDR1 is GTSNPN and CDR2 is SVGIG in the germline V gene (reference sequence). This CDR3 region has 13 residues. V was pared by 0 bases and J by 5 bases, with 10 bases between. The CDR3 loop is CAWSVIVGTEAFF. CDR3 in DNA: TGTGCCTGGAGTGTTATAGTGGGGACTGAAGCTTTCTTT. Filled out from reference TRBV30 and TRBJ1-1, the complete variable domain reads SQTIHQWPATLVQPVGSPLSLECTVEGTSNPNLYWYRQAAGRGLQLLFYSVGIGQISSEVPQNLSASRPQDRQFILSSKKLLLSDSGFYLCAWSVIVGTEAFFGQGTRLTVV.

This clone has more than one count but fewer than ten. At the DNA level, this CDR3 is encoded by other sequences in the same sample as well. J is TRBJ1-1 and V is TRBV6-6; D is unresolved. V lost 1 base and J lost 5, with 5 bases in between. The CDR3 is 12 amino acids. Germline CDR1 is MNHNY and CDR2 is SVGAGI (reference sequence). The CDR3 here is CASSYWGTEAFF. CDR3 nucleotide sequence: TGTGCCAGCAGTTACTGGGGTACTGAAGCTTTCTTT.

This CDR3 is CASSQVRHGTQYF. The CDR3, as DNA: TGTGCCAGCAGCCAAGTCCGACACGGTACGCAGTATTTT. The chain uses TRBV14 and TRBJ2-3; D is unclear. Per the germline V gene, CDR1 is SGHDN and CDR2 is FVKESK. V was trimmed by 1 base and J by 8 bases, leaving 10 bases between them. The CDR3 loop spans 13 amino acids. The full variable domain, rest sourced from reference TRBV14 and TRBJ2-3, is EAGVTQFPSHSVIEKGQTVTLRCDPISGHDNLYWYRRVMGKEIKFLLHFVKESKQDESGMPNNRFLAERTGGTYSTLKVQPAELEDSGVYFCASSQVRHGTQYFGPGTRLTVL.

The CDR3 DNA sequence: TGTGCCAGCAGCGTAGGAACGGAAGCGGACCGCGGGGAGCAGTACTTC. Translation: CASSVGTEADRGEQYF. The chain joins TRBV9 to TRBJ2-7; D may be TRBD2 (5 bases). The germline V and J ends were trimmed by 0 bases and 7 bases, with 20 bases remaining between them. Germline V lookup: CDR1 SGDLS, CDR2 YYNGEE. CDR3 size: 16 residues.

CDR3 in amino acids: CASSSLSGRDYNEQFF. The DNA of the CDR3 is TGTGCCAGCAGCTCCCTGAGCGGGAGAGACTACAATGAGCAGTTCTTC. The V gene is TRBV7-6, the J gene TRBJ2-1, with 8 nucleotides matching TRBD2. V dropped 4 bases and J dropped 3; count of bases not matched to a gene: 8. CDR3 size: 16 residues. Germline CDR1 SGHVS, CDR2 FNYEAQ.

The chain links TRBV27 to TRBJ2-7, with 9 nucleotides matching TRBD2. Germline CDR1 is MNHEY and CDR2 is SMNVEV (reference sequence). The CDR3 has 15 amino acids. The V segment lost 3 bases and the J segment 3 bases; nucleotides outside the gene matches: 6. CDR3 DNA: TGTGCCAGCAGTTTTTTAGCGGGAGCCGACTACGAGCAGTACTTC. Amino acids: CASSFLAGADYEQYF.

The chain joins TRBV5-1 to TRBJ1-5; D is unresolved. The V gene's germline CDR1 is SGHRS and CDR2 YFSETQ. Deletions cut 4 bases from V and 2 bases from J, with 10 bases between. This CDR3 is 14 amino acids long. The CDR3: CASSPSTGNQPQHF. CDR3 nucleotides: TGCGCCAGCAGCCCGAGCACCGGCAATCAGCCCCAGCATTTT.

The DNA of the CDR3 is TGTGCCGTCCCACAGGGAAAAAGAAACTATGGCTACACCTTC. Translation: CAVPQGKRNYGYTF. The J gene is TRBJ1-2, the V gene TRBV28, with D possibly being TRBD1 (6 bases). CDR3 length: 14 residues. Germline lookup yields CDR1 MDHEN and CDR2 SYDVKM. V shed 11 bases and J shed 2 bases, with 18 bases lying between them.

The chain recombines TRBV11-2 with TRBJ2-5; 8 bases map to TRBD1. The V segment lost 0 bases and the J segment 5 bases; nucleotides outside the gene matches: 8. Germline assignment: CDR1 SGHAT and CDR2 FQNNGV. This CDR3 is built from 16 residues. The CDR3 region has the DNA TGTGCCAGCAGCTTAGAGGGCAGGGGGCAATCGGAGACCCAGTACTTC. It translates to CASSLEGRGQSETQYF.

This clone was detected once. The gene calls are TRBV6-6 and TRBJ2-3, with TRBD2 matching 9 bases. Germline trimming cut 2 bases from V and 0 bases from J; bases unmatched to any gene: 3. Germline CDR1 MNHNY, CDR2 SVGAGI (reference sequence). The CDR3 length is 16 residues. The CDR3 bases are TGTGCCAGCAGTTACGCTCTAGCGGGGAGCACAGATACGCAGTATTTT. Its protein product is CASSYALAGSTDTQYF.

The J gene is TRBJ2-5, the V gene TRBV5-1, with D perhaps assigned TRBD1 or TRBD2 (5 bases each). Trimming removed 0 bases from V and 8 bases from J, with 11 bases in between. CDR1 and CDR2 from the germline V gene are SGHRS and YFSETQ. The length of the CDR3 is 13 residues. In DNA, the CDR3 is TGCGCCAGCAGCTTGGGGGACCGACAAACCCAGTACTTC. Protein: CASSLGDRQTQYF. The complete variable domain, with remaining parts taken from reference TRBV5-1 and TRBJ2-5, reads KAGVTQTPRYLIKTRGQQVTLSCSPISGHRSVSWYQQTPGQGLQFLFEYFSETQRNKGNFPGRFSGRQFSNSRSEMNVSTLELGDSALYLCASSLGDRQTQYFGPGTRLLVL.

This chain uses TRBV18 with TRBJ2-5; D ambiguous. Germline values: CDR1 KGHSH, CDR2 LQKENI. V was shortened by 4 bases and J by 2 bases, with 8 bases between the two germline ends. This CDR3 has 13 residues. This CDR3 is CASSQDTQETQYF. The CDR3 DNA reads as TGTGCCAGCTCACAAGACACGCAAGAGACCCAGTACTTC. Full variable domain (outside the CDR3, taken from reference TRBV18 and TRBJ2-5): NAGVMQNPRHLVRRRGQEARLRCSPMKGHSHVYWYRQLPEEGLKFMVYLQKENIIDESGMPKERFSAEFPKEGPSILRIQQVVRGDSAAYFCASSQDTQETQYFGPGTRLLVL.

J is TRBJ1-2 and V is TRBV2, with unresolved D. The germline V gene has CDR1 SNHLY and CDR2 FYNNEI. Trimming stripped 7 bases from V and 7 bases from J, with 13 bases between. This CDR3 spans 12 amino acids. CDR3 nucleotides: TGTGCCAGCACCACGATTCTCGGTGGCTACACCTTC. Its translation is CASTTILGGYTF.

The rearrangement joins TRBV25-1 to TRBJ2-1; D remains ambiguous. CDR3 size: 15 residues. The germline gives CDR1 MGHDK, CDR2 SYGVNS. V was trimmed by 1 base and J by 2 bases, leaving 9 bases between them. The CDR3 spells CASSELNRPYNEQFF. The CDR3 coding sequence is TGTGCCAGCAGTGAATTAAACCGCCCCTACAATGAGCAGTTCTTC.

This clone was detected only once. V usage is TRBV5-1 and J usage is TRBJ2-5; D is perhaps TRBD2 (5 bases). The J call is uncertain, as TRBJ2-7 better fits the DNA end. This CDR3 has 15 residues. Germline V CDR1 and CDR2: SGHRS, YFSETQ. CDR3 DNA: TGCGCCAGCAGCCCAGACCGGGGTGGCCCAAACGAGCAGTACTTC. Translation: CASSPDRGGPNEQYF.

This chain connects TRBV4-1 to TRBJ2-1; D unclear. The CDR3 covers 14 residues. Germline V gene sequence: CDR1 MGHRA, CDR2 YSYEKL. Trimming removed 3 bases at V and 9 bases at J, with 15 bases between. The CDR3 loop reads CASSQGNFPGEQFF. For the CDR3, the DNA is TGCGCCAGCAGCCAGGGGAACTTCCCAGGTGAGCAGTTCTTC.

The chain couples TRBV10-3 to TRBJ2-5; 10 bases agree with TRBD2. CDR1 is ENHRY and CDR2 is SYGVKD in the germline V gene. The CDR3 runs 17 residues. The trim removed 0 bases at V and 4 bases at J, leaving 8 bases unmatched. CDR3 in amino acids: CAISESSASGRSETQYF. DNA of the CDR3: TGTGCCATCAGTGAGTCGTCGGCTAGCGGGAGATCAGAGACCCAGTACTTC.

This sequence joins TRBV7-2 and TRBJ1-2, with D possibly matching TRBD1 (5 bases). The V end lost 4 bases, the J end lost 3 bases, and 15 bases lay between the germline ends. CDR1 SGHTA and CDR2 FQGNSA come from the germline V gene. CDR3 length: 15 amino acids. CDR3 nucleotides: TGTGCCAGCAGCTCTTTCCGCGGCAGGGACTATGGCTACACCTTC. Encoded protein: CASSSFRGRDYGYTF.